The rows below give T cell receptor beta chains drawn from one sample of a study of cytomegalovirus exposure and HLA in healthy donors. Some clones are missing from TCRdb's copy, which holds only in-frame ones; the method was immunoSEQ multiplex PCR. The data show over 150,000 clones, just under 90% seen once. Sequencing was done on a sample of PBMCs. The receptors shown here come from a woman aged 18-29 years in good health and CMV-seropositive. Both conserved end residues are part of each CDR3. A D gene is named only where the DNA matches it firmly. Clone size is shown for a subset of rows, as once, few, many or a class of expanded clone.

size: -
V: TRBV6-1
D: TRBD2
J: TRBJ2-1
CDR3: CASSGSSGADYNEQFF
DNA: TGTGCCAGCAGTGGGTCTAGCGGGGCGGACTACAATGAGCAGTTCTTC

size: -
V: TRBV4-2
D: TRBD2
J: TRBJ2-3
CDR3: CASSHYSGSVDTQYF
DNA: TGTGCCAGCAGCCACTATAGCGGGAGTGTGGATACGCAGTATTTT

size: -
V: TRBV5-4
D: TRBD2
J: TRBJ2-1
CDR3: CASSGPSGGPNEQFF
DNA: TGTGCCAGCAGCGGGCCTAGCGGGGGGCCCAATGAGCAGTTCTTC

size: -
V: TRBV4-1
D: -
J: TRBJ2-5
CDR3: CASSQDRGFVQETQYF
DNA: TGCGCCAGCAGCCAAGATCGGGGGTTCGTCCAAGAGACCCAGTACTTC

size: -
V: TRBV27
D: -
J: TRBJ2-1
CDR3: CASSTRPLASVFNEQFF
DNA: TGTGCCAGCAGTACCCGCCCCCTAGCTTCGGTATTCAATGAGCAGTTCTTC

size: -
V: TRBV10-3
D: -
J: TRBJ2-3
CDR3: CAISDPVQQGGTDTQYF
DNA: TGTGCCATCAGTGACCCGGTTCAACAGGGAGGCACAGATACGCAGTATTTT

size: once
V: TRBV6-5
D: -
J: TRBJ1-4
CDR3: CASSYRNGGNEKLFF
DNA: TGTGCCAGCAGTTATAGGAACGGCGGTAATGAAAAACTGTTTTTT

size: -
V: TRBV10-3
D: TRBD1
J: TRBJ2-2
CDR3: CAISGTGGTTGELFF
DNA: TGTGCCATCAGTGGGACAGGGGGCACCACCGGGGAGCTGTTTTTT

size: once
V: TRBV23-1
D: -
J: TRBJ2-7
CDR3: CASRGPAGSSYEQYF
DNA: TGCGCCAGCAGAGGTCCCGCGGGAAGCTCCTACGAGCAGTACTTC

size: -
V: TRBV7-2
D: -
J: TRBJ2-7
CDR3: CASSLGGGLESEQYF
DNA: TGTGCCAGCAGCTTAGGAGGCGGGTTAGAGTCCGAGCAGTACTTC

size: -
V: TRBV29-1
D: -
J: TRBJ2-1
CDR3: CSVEQGNEQFF
DNA: TGCAGCGTTGAACAGGGCAATGAGCAGTTCTTC

size: -
V: TRBV2
D: -
J: TRBJ2-2
CDR3: CASVDRRNTGELFF
DNA: TGTGCCAGCGTCGACAGAAGAAACACCGGGGAGCTGTTTTTT

size: -
V: TRBV5-1
D: TRBD1
J: TRBJ2-1
CDR3: CATSRTGVDEQFF
DNA: TGCGCCACCTCCCGCACAGGGGTGGATGAGCAGTTCTTC

size: -
V: TRBV14
D: TRBD2
J: TRBJ2-7
CDR3: CASSQLAGPYEQYF
DNA: TGTGCCAGCAGCCAACTAGCGGGACCCTACGAGCAGTACTTC

size: -
V: TRBV5-6
D: -
J: TRBJ2-7
CDR3: CASSRIESGGGQYF
DNA: TGTGCCAGCAGCAGGATAGAGAGCGGCGGCGGGCAGTACTTC

size: once
V: TRBV11-1
D: -
J: TRBJ2-1
CDR3: CASSPDRNEQFF
DNA: TGTGCCAGCAGCCCCGACAGAAATGAGCAGTTCTTC

size: -
V: TRBV7-8
D: TRBD2
J: TRBJ2-1
CDR3: CASSFQRLAGVNEQFF
DNA: TGTGCCAGCAGTTTTCAAAGACTAGCGGGAGTCAATGAGCAGTTCTTC

size: -
V: TRBV21-1
D: -
J: TRBJ2-2
CDR3: CASTPSLAVNTGELFF
DNA: TGTGCCAGCACCCCAAGCCTAGCGGTTAACACCGGGGAGCTGTTTTTT

size: -
V: TRBV18
D: TRBD1
J: TRBJ2-7
CDR3: CASSSETGYYEQYF
DNA: TGTGCCAGCTCATCCGAGACAGGGTACTACGAGCAGTACTTC

size: -
V: TRBV29-1
D: TRBD2
J: TRBJ2-5
CDR3: CSVGMTSGSGETQYF
DNA: TGCAGCGTGGGCATGACTAGCGGGAGCGGGGAGACCCAGTACTTC

size: -
V: TRBV7-2
D: TRBD2
J: TRBJ2-7
CDR3: CASSLGLAGSEQYF
DNA: TGTGCCAGCAGCTTAGGACTAGCGGGAAGCGAGCAGTACTTC

size: -
V: TRBV30
D: -
J: TRBJ2-5
CDR3: CAWSRGETQYF
DNA: TGTGCCTGGAGCAGGGGCGAGACCCAGTACTTC

size: -
V: TRBV11-3
D: -
J: TRBJ2-7
CDR3: CASSLGTGQQYF
DNA: TGTGCCAGCAGCCTCGGGACTGGACAGCAGTACTTC

size: -
V: TRBV7-3
D: -
J: TRBJ1-1
CDR3: CASSLDGGDTEAFF
DNA: TGTGCCAGCAGCTTAGATGGGGGCGACACTGAAGCTTTCTTT

size: -
V: TRBV19
D: TRBD1
J: TRBJ1-2
CDR3: CASSMTGRGYTF
DNA: TGTGCCAGTAGTATGACAGGGAGAGGCTACACCTTC

size: -
V: TRBV2
D: -
J: TRBJ1-1
CDR3: CASDLLGRGNTEAFF
DNA: TGTGCCAGCGATCTCCTTGGCAGGGGGAACACTGAAGCTTTCTTT

size: -
V: TRBV9
D: -
J: TRBJ1-2
CDR3: CASSVGPGNYGYTF
DNA: TGTGCCAGCAGCGTAGGGCCAGGGAACTATGGCTACACCTTC

size: -
V: TRBV6-6
D: TRBD1
J: TRBJ1-2
CDR3: CASSYSVTGPRGYTF
DNA: TGTGCCAGCAGTTACTCGGTGACAGGGCCTAGGGGCTACACCTTC

size: -
V: TRBV5-4
D: -
J: TRBJ2-2
CDR3: CASSLGEDTGELFF
DNA: TGTGCCAGCAGCTTGGGAGAAGACACCGGGGAGCTGTTTTTT

size: -
V: TRBV7-6
D: TRBD1
J: TRBJ1-1
CDR3: CASSQATGGSTEAFF
DNA: TGTGCCAGCAGCCAGGCCACAGGGGGGAGCACTGAAGCTTTCTTT